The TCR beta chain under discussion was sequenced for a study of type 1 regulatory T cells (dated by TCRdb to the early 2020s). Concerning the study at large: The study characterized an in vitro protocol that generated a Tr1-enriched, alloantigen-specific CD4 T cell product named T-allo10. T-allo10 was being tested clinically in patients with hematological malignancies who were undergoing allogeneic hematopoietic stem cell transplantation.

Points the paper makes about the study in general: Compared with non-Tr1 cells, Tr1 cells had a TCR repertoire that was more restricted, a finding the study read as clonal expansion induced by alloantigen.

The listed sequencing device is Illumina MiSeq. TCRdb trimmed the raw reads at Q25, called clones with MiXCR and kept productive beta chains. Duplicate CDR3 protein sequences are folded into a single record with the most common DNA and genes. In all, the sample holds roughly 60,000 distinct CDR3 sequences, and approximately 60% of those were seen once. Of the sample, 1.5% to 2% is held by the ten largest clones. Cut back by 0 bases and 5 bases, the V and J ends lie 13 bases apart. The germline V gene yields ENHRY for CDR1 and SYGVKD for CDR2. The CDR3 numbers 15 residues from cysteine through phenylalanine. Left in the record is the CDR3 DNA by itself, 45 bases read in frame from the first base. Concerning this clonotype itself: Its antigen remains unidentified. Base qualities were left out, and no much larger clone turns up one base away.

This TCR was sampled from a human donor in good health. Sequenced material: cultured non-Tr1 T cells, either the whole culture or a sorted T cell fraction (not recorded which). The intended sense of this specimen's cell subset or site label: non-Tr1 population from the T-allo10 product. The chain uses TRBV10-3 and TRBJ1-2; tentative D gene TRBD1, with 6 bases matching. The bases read TGTGCCATCAGTGAGTCGTCGGGGGGCGAATATGGCTACACCTTC. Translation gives CAISESSGGEYGYTF.